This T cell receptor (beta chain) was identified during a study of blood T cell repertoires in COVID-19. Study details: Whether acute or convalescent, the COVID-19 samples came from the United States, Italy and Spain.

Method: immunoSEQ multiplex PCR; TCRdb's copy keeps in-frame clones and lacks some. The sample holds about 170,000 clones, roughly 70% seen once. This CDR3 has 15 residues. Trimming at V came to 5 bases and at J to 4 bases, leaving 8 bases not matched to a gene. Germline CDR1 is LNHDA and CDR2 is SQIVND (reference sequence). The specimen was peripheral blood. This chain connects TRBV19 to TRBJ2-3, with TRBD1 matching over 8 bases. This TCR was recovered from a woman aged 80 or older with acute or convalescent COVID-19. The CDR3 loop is CASSPRTGNADTQYF. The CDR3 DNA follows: TGTGCCAGTAGTCCCCGGACAGGGAACGCAGATACGCAGTATTTT.